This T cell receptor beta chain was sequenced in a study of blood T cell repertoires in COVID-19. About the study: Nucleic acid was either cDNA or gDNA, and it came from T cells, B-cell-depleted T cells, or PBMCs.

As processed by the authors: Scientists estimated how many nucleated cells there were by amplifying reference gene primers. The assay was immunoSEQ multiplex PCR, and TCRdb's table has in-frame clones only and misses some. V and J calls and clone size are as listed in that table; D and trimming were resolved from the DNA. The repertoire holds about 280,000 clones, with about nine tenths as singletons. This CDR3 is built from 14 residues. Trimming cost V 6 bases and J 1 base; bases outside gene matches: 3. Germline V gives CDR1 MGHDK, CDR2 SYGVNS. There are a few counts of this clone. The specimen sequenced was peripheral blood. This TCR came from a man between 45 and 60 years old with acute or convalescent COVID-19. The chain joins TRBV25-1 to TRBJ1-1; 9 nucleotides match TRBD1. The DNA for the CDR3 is TGTGCCAGCAGGAAGACAGGGGGGAACACTGAAGCTTTCTTT. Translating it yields CASRKTGGNTEAFF.